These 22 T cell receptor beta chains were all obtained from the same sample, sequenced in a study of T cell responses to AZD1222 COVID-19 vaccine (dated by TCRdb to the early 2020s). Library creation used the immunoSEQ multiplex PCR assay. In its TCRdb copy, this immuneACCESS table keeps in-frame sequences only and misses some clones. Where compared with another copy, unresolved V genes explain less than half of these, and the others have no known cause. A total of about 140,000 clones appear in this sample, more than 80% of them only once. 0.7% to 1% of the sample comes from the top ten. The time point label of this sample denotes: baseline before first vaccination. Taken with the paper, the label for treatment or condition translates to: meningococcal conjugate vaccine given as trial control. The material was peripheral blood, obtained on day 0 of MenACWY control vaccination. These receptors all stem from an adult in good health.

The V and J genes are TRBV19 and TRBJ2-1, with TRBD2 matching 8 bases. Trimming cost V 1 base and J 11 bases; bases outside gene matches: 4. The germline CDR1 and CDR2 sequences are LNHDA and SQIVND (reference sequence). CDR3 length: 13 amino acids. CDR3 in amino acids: CASSIAASGQQFF. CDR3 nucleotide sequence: TGTGCCAGTAGTATAGCAGCTAGCGGGCAGCAGTTCTTC.

The chain's CDR3 is CASSLQLKTYLGEQFF. CDR3 in DNA: TGCGCCAGCAGCTTGCAGTTGAAGACGTATCTGGGAGAGCAGTTCTTC. The V and J genes are TRBV5-1 and TRBJ2-1; D is unresolved. Per germline, CDR1 SGHRS and CDR2 YFSETQ. The CDR3 contains 16 residues. With 1 base removed from V and 10 bases from J, the gap between germline ends came to 21 bases.

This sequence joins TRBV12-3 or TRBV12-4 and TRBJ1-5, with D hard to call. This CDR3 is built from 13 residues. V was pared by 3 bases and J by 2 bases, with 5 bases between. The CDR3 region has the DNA TGTGCCAGCAGTTTGAGTCGCAATCAGCCCCAGCATTTT. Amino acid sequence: CASSLSRNQPQHF.

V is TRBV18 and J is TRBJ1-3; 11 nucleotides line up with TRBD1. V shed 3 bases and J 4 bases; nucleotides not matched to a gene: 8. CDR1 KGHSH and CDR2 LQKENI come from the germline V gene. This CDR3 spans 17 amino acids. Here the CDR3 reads CASSPQGTGGFGNTIYF. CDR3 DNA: TGTGCCAGCTCACCCCAAGGGACAGGGGGTTTCGGAAACACCATATATTTT.

The CDR3 region has the DNA TGTGCCAGCAGTCCAAGGGGTTTTGATGAGCAGTTCTTC. It specifies CASSPRGFDEQFF. The chain joins TRBV11-3 to TRBJ2-1; tentative D call: TRBD1 (5 bases). This CDR3 comprises 13 residues. Trimming pared 6 bases from V and 8 bases from J, leaving 14 bases between. CDR1 is SGHNT, CDR2 YENEEA, per germline.

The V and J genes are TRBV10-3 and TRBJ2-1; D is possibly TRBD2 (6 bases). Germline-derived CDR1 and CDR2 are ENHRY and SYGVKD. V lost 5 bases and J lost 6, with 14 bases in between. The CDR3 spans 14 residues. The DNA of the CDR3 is TGTGCCATCAGTCTCTTACTAGCCTCCAATGAGCAGTTCTTC. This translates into CAISLLLASNEQFF.

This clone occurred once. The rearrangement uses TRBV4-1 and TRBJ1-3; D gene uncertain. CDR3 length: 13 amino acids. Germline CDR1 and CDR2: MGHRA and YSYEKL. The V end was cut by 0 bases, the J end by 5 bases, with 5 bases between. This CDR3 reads CASSQDRRNTIYF. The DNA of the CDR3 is TGCGCCAGCAGCCAAGATAGGAGAAACACCATATATTTT.

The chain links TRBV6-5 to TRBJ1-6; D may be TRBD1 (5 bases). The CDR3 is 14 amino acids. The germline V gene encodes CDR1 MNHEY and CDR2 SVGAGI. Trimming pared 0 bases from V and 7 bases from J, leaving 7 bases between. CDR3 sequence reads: CASSYSRGNSPLHF. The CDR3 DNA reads TGTGCCAGCAGTTACTCGAGGGGAAATTCACCCCTCCACTTT.

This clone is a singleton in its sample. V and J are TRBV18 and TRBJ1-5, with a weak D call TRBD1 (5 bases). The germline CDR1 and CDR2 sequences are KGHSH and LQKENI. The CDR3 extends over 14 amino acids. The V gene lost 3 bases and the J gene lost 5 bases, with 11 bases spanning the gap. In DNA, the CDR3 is TGTGCCAGCTCACCTACAGGTGCGGATCAGCCCCAGCATTTT. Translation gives CASSPTGADQPQHF.

The CDR3 loop reads CSVSQGSTDTQYF. In DNA form, the CDR3 reads TGCAGCGTGTCCCAGGGCTCCACAGATACGCAGTATTTT. This chain uses TRBV29-1 with TRBJ2-3; possibly TRBD1 for D (5 bases). The V gene lost 6 bases and the J gene lost 2 bases, with 12 bases spanning the gap. The germline V gene encodes CDR1 SQVTM and CDR2 ANQGSEA. This CDR3 has 13 residues.

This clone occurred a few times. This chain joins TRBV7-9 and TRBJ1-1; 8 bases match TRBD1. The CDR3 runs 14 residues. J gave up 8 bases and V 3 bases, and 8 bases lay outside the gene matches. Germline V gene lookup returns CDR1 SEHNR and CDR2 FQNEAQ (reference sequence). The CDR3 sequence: CASSFAQGATEAFF. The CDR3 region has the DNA TGTGCCAGCAGCTTTGCGCAGGGGGCAACAGAAGCTTTCTTT.

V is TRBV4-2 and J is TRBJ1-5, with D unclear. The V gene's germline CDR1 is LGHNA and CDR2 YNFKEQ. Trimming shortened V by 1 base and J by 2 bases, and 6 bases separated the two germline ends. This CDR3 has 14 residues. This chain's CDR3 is CASSQGDRNQPQHF. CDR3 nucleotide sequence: TGTGCCAGCAGCCAAGGAGATCGCAATCAGCCCCAGCATTTT.

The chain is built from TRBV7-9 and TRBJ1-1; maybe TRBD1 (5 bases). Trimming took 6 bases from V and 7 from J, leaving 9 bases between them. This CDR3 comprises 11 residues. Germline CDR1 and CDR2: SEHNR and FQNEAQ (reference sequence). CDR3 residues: CASRRDGEAFF. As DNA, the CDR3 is TGTGCCAGCAGACGGGACGGTGAAGCTTTCTTT.

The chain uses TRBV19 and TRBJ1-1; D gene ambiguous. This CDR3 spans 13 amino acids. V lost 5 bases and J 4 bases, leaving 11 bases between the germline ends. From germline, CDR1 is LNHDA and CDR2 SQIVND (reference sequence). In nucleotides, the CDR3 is TGTGCCAGTAGTTTGGGGTTGGGCACTGAAGCTTTCTTT. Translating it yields CASSLGLGTEAFF.

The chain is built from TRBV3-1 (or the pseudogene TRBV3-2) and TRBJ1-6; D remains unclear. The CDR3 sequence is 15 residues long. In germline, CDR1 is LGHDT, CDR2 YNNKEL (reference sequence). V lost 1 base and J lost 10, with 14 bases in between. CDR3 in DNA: TGTGCCAGCAGCCAAGTTAGAGGGAGAACCTCACCCCTCCACTTT. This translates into CASSQVRGRTSPLHF.

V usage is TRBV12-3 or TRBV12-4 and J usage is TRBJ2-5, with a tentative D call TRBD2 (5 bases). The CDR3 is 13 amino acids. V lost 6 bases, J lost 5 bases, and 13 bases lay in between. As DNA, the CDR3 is TGTGCCAGCAGCCTCAGGCGGGCGGAGACCCAGTACTTC. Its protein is CASSLRRAETQYF.

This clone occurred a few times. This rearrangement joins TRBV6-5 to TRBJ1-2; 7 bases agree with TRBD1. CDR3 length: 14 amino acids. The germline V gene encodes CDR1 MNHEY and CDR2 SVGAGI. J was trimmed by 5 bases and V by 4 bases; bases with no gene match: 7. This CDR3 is CASSSTGNGYGYTF. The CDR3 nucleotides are TGTGCCAGCAGTTCGACAGGGAACGGATATGGCTACACCTTC.

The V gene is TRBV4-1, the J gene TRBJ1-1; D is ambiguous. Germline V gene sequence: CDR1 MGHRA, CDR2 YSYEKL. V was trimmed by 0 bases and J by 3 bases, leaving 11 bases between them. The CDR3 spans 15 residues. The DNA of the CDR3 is TGCGCCAGCAGCCAAGATGTGAGCCCGGACACTGAAGCTTTCTTT. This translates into CASSQDVSPDTEAFF.

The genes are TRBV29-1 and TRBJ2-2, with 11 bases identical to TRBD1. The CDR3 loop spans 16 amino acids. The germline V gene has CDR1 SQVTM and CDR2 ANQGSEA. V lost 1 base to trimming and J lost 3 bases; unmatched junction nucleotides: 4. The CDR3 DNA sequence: TGCAGCGTTGAAGTTCTGGGACAGGGGGACACCGGGGAGCTGTTTTTT. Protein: CSVEVLGQGDTGELFF.

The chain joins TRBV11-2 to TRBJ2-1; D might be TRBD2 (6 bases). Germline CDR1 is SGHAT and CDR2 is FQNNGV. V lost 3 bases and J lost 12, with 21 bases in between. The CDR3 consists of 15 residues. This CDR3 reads CASSFPEGPRYRQFF. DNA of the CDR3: TGTGCCAGCAGCTTCCCGGAGGGGCCCCGATATCGGCAGTTCTTC.

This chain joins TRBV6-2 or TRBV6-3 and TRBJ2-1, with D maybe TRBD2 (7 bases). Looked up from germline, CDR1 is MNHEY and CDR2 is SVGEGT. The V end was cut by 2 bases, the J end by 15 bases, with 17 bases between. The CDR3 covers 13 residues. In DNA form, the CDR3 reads TGTGCCAGCAGTTACCCGAGCGGGGCCAGGGGGTTCTTC. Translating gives CASSYPSGARGFF.

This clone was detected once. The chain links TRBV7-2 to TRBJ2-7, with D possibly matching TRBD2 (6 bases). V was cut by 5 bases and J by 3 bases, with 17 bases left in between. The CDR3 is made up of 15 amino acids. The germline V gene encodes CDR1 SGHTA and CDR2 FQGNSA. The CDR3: CASSESPGLNYEQYF. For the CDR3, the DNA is TGTGCCAGCAGCGAATCGCCGGGACTGAACTACGAGCAGTACTTC.